These 28 T cell receptor beta chains were sequenced from one sample in a study of blood T cells in healthy people across ages. Using a J-beta primer mix together with a sample-barcoded 5' primer, a second PCR was run for roughly 6 to 11 cycles. In TCRdb, the 5' RACE reads were re-called with MiXCR into one record per CDR3 protein. The data show 1,500,000 or so distinct CDR3 sequences, 35% to 45% seen once. What was sequenced was blood. The receptor source for this set is a woman between 18 and 29 years old in good health.

The rearrangement uses TRBV15 and TRBJ2-2; 8 positions agree with TRBD1. The CDR3 contains 15 residues. CDR1 is LNHNV and CDR2 is YYDKDF in the germline V gene (reference sequence). V lost 4 bases to trimming and J lost 1 base; unmatched junction nucleotides: 2. The chain's CDR3 is CATSTGTGNTGELFF. The CDR3 DNA sequence: TGTGCCACCAGCACCGGGACAGGGAACACCGGGGAGCTGTTTTTT.

This clonotype was seen more than once but under ten times. The chain is built from TRBV10-1 and TRBJ2-1; tentatively, D is TRBD1 (6 bases). Trimming stripped 6 bases from V and 2 bases from J, with 17 bases between. The V gene's germline CDR1 is WNHNN and CDR2 SYGVQD (reference sequence). CDR3 length: 16 residues. The CDR3 DNA sequence: TGCGCCAGCAGCGCCCATTGGGACACAACCTACAATGAGCAGTTCTTC. Its translation is CASSAHWDTTYNEQFF.

The rearrangement joins TRBV5-1 to TRBJ1-3; D possibly corresponds to TRBD1 (6 bases). V was pared by 4 bases and J by 0 bases, with 14 bases between. CDR3 length: 16 amino acids. Germline CDR1 is SGHRS and CDR2 is YFSETQ. CDR3 residues: CASSPRGHNSGNTIYF. DNA of the CDR3: TGCGCCAGCAGCCCTCGGGGACACAACTCTGGAAACACCATATATTTT.

This rearrangement joins TRBV16 to TRBJ2-1; D is possibly TRBD1 or TRBD2 (7 bases each). Germline CDR1 KGHSY, CDR2 FQNENV. The CDR3 contains 13 residues. V lost 8 bases to trimming and J lost 5 bases, with 13 bases between them. The DNA for the CDR3 is TGTGCCAGCGCCAGGGGGGGTCACAATGAGCAGTTCTTC. Its translation: CASARGGHNEQFF. Full variable domain (rest looked up from reference TRBV16 and TRBJ2-1): GEEVAQTPKHLVRGEGQKAKLYCAPIKGHSYVFWYQQVLKNEFKFLISFQNENVFDETGMPKERFSAKCLPNSPCSLEIQATKLEDSAVYFCASARGGHNEQFFGPGTRLTVL.

V usage is TRBV7-6 and J usage is TRBJ2-1, with a possible D match to TRBD2 (6 bases). This CDR3 is built from 16 residues. CDR1 SGHVS and CDR2 FNYEAQ come from the germline V gene. V was cut by 3 bases and J by 0 bases, with 12 bases left in between. Here the CDR3 reads CASSFDGGSSYNEQFF. CDR3 DNA: TGTGCCAGCAGCTTCGACGGGGGAAGCTCCTACAATGAGCAGTTCTTC.

This clonotype was seen ten or more times. A junction end diverges from the germline sequence, so it may reflect a read error. This sequence joins TRBV5-1 and TRBJ2-5; D ambiguous. The length of the CDR3 is 11 residues. Germline V gene data show CDR1 as SGHRS and CDR2 as YFSETQ. DNA for the CDR3: TGTGCCAGCAGTTACCAAGAGACCCAGTACTTC. Its translation is CASSYQETQYF.

The chain recombines TRBV20-1 with TRBJ1-4; D might be TRBD1 (5 bases). Germline V gene data show CDR1 as DFQATT and CDR2 as SNEGSKA (reference sequence). Trimming took off 0 bases at V and 6 bases at J, with 11 bases between the two ends. The CDR3 sequence is 14 residues long. In DNA, the CDR3 is TGCAGTGCTAGAGATTCCAGGGTTGATGAAAAACTGTTTTTT. It codes for CSARDSRVDEKLFF.

This clonotype showed up just a few times. V is TRBV12-3 or TRBV12-4 and J is TRBJ1-1, with D perhaps TRBD1 (6 bases). Trimming removed 1 base at V and 1 base at J, with 13 bases between. The CDR3 is 16 residues long. CDR3 in DNA: TGTGCCAGCAGTTTAGATTGGGGGGCTAGGAACACTGAAGCTTTCTTT. It translates to CASSLDWGARNTEAFF.

This clonotype came up a few times. The chain combines TRBV5-4 with TRBJ1-2; TRBD1 is a possible D gene (6 bases). The CDR3 sequence is 14 residues long. CDR1 SGHNT and CDR2 YYREEE come from the germline V gene (reference sequence). Trimming left V 4 bases short and J 4 bases short, with 14 bases between. The CDR3 here is CASSVPGDTYGYTF. The CDR3 region has the DNA TGTGCCAGCAGCGTCCCCGGGGACACCTATGGCTACACCTTC.

This clonotype occurred a few times. The chain uses TRBV12-3 or TRBV12-4 and TRBJ2-3; 10 bases line up with TRBD2. Losses at the gene ends were 6 bases for V and 0 bases for J; bases not matched to a gene: 3. This CDR3 spans 15 amino acids. CDR3 region: CASRLLAGSTDTQYF. The CDR3 DNA is TGTGCCAGCAGACTACTAGCGGGAAGCACAGATACGCAGTATTTT.

The chain is built from TRBV20-1 and TRBJ1-6, with 8 bases fitting TRBD1. Germline V lookup: CDR1 DFQATT, CDR2 SNEGSKA (reference sequence). CDR3 length: 14 residues. Trimming removed 1 base from V and 7 bases from J; junction bases left unmatched: 3. The CDR3 DNA follows: TGCAGTGCTAGAGTTGACAGGGGCAATTCACCCCTCCACTTT. This encodes CSARVDRGNSPLHF.

The rearrangement uses TRBV10-3 and TRBJ2-5, with unresolved D. V lost 3 bases and J 5 bases, leaving 4 bases between the germline ends. Germline loops: CDR1 ENHRY, CDR2 SYGVKD. The CDR3 is 11 residues long. CDR3 in DNA: TGTGCCATCAGTGACGTTGAGACCCAGTACTTC. Its protein product is CAISDVETQYF.

A word on this clonotype: One end of the junction does not line up with germline, which may come from a read error. The V call is TRBV12-3 or TRBV12-4, the J call TRBJ1-5; 8 bases fit TRBD1. The CDR3 sequence is 14 residues long. CDR3 sequence reads: CARSWGQVDQPQHF. CDR3 DNA: TGTGCCCGCAGTTGGGGACAGGTAGATCAGCCCCAGCATTTT.

This clonotype was counted between two and nine times. The chain recombines TRBV29-1 with TRBJ1-1; D remains unclear. V was trimmed by 5 bases and J by 1 base, leaving 11 bases between them. From germline, CDR1 is SQVTM and CDR2 ANQGSEA. This CDR3 spans 13 amino acids. The DNA for the CDR3 is TGCAGCGTTTCCTCGACGAGGAACACTGAAGCTTTCTTT. Encoded protein: CSVSSTRNTEAFF.

V and J are TRBV7-2 and TRBJ2-1, with 12 bases fitting TRBD1. V shed 6 bases, J shed 3 bases, and the junction held 6 bases outside the gene matches. The length of the CDR3 is 16 residues. CDR1 and CDR2 (germline): SGHTA, FQGNSA. The CDR3: CASRHGTGGFYNEQFF. For the CDR3, the DNA is TGTGCCAGCAGGCATGGGACAGGGGGCTTCTACAATGAGCAGTTCTTC.

The chain combines TRBV12-3 or TRBV12-4 with TRBJ2-3; no firm D call. The CDR3 runs 14 residues. The V and J ends lost 5 bases and 2 bases respectively, with 11 bases between them. CDR3 in DNA: TGTGCCAGCAGTCCTGAGAAATACACAGATACGCAGTATTTT. This gives the protein CASSPEKYTDTQYF.

This clonotype was observed a handful of times. V is TRBV28 and J is TRBJ2-1, with D tentatively TRBD2 (6 bases). The CDR3 extends over 14 amino acids. CDR1 is MDHEN, CDR2 SYDVKM, per germline. The V gene lost 7 bases and the J gene lost 9 bases, with 19 bases spanning the gap. Here the CDR3 DNA reads TGTGCCAGCACCCCATCGGGACTCTTCGGTGAGCAGTTCTTC. This gives the protein CASTPSGLFGEQFF.

The rearrangement joins TRBV7-9 to TRBJ2-7, with D unclear. The ends were cut back, 3 bases at V and 0 bases at J, with 9 bases in the middle. The CDR3 consists of 14 residues. Germline V lookup: CDR1 SEHNR, CDR2 FQNEAQ (reference sequence). The CDR3: CASSFQSHSYEQYF. The CDR3 region has the DNA TGTGCCAGCAGCTTTCAATCGCACTCCTACGAGCAGTACTTC.

This chain joins TRBV5-1 and TRBJ2-7, with a possible D match to TRBD2 (6 bases). Per the germline V gene, CDR1 is SGHRS and CDR2 is YFSETQ. The CDR3 extends over 14 amino acids. The germline V and J ends were trimmed by 3 bases and 3 bases, with 13 bases remaining between them. CDR3 sequence reads: CASSWGAGNYEQYF. The CDR3 bases are TGCGCCAGCAGCTGGGGTGCGGGGAACTACGAGCAGTACTTC.

Only a few counts were recorded for this clonotype. V usage is TRBV3-1 and J usage is TRBJ1-2, with D uncertain. V lost 1 base to trimming and J lost 6 bases, with 6 bases between them. This CDR3 has 12 residues. Germline assignment: CDR1 LGHDT and CDR2 YNNKEL (reference sequence). The CDR3 here is CASSQGTHGYTF. In nucleotides, the CDR3 is TGTGCCAGCAGCCAAGGGACTCATGGCTACACCTTC.

The chain is built from TRBV4-3 and TRBJ1-2, with TRBD1 as a possible D gene (6 bases). V lost 0 bases and J 4 bases, leaving 15 bases between the germline ends. The CDR3 totals 16 residues. Germline V gene data show CDR1 as LGHNA and CDR2 as YSLEER. Here the CDR3 DNA reads TGCGCCAGCAGCCAAGATTTCCCAGGGGTTGGCTATGGCTACACCTTC. Translating gives CASSQDFPGVGYGYTF.

This clonotype appeared a few times. V and J are TRBV4-3 and TRBJ2-3; 9 nucleotides align to TRBD2. After removal of 1 base from V and 2 bases from J, the junction contained 10 bases not matched to a gene. This CDR3 contains 18 residues. Germline values: CDR1 LGHNA, CDR2 YSLEER. CDR3 sequence reads: CASSQGARSGGTTDTQYF. CDR3 DNA sequence: TGCGCCAGCAGCCAAGGGGCGCGTAGCGGGGGTACCACAGATACGCAGTATTTT.

V gene TRBV20-1 combines with J gene TRBJ1-1; 9 nucleotides match TRBD1. CDR3 length: 16 amino acids. V gave up 1 base and J gave up 4 bases; unmatched junction bases: 10. In germline, CDR1 is DFQATT, CDR2 SNEGSKA (reference sequence). The CDR3 region has the DNA TGCAGTGCTAGAGGGGGTGACAGGGGGTGGGTCACTGAAGCTTTCTTT. Translated: CSARGGDRGWVTEAFF.

This clonotype was seen only once. Possible read error: a much larger clone is one base away. This chain links TRBV29-1 with TRBJ2-4, with TRBD1 as a possible D gene (6 bases). The closer fit of TRBJ2-7 to the DNA end suggests the J call may be wrong. This CDR3 is 13 amino acids long. Germline V gene sequence: CDR1 SQVTM, CDR2 ANQGSEA. CDR3 DNA: TGCAGCGTAAGGGACATTCACTCCTACGAGCAGTACTTC. It translates to CSVRDIHSYEQYF.

The V call is TRBV29-1, the J call TRBJ2-5; D is uncertain. The V gene's germline CDR1 is SQVTM and CDR2 ANQGSEA. There are 15 residues in the CDR3. Trimming took 0 bases from V and 11 from J, leaving 22 bases between them. CDR3 sequence reads: CSVEDGPRKGNEQYF. The CDR3 DNA reads TGCAGCGTTGAAGATGGGCCGCGTAAAGGCAATGAGCAGTACTTC.

This clonotype appeared a few times. One end of the junction fails to match germline, which may point to a read error. This chain connects TRBV7-2 to TRBJ2-1, with 9 bases fitting TRBD2. This CDR3 spans 14 amino acids. Looked up from germline, CDR1 is SGHTA and CDR2 is FQGNSA. In DNA form, the CDR3 reads TGTGCCAGCAGTTTAGCGAGGACTAGCGATGAGCAGTTCTTC. Its translation is CASSLARTSDEQFF.

The rearrangement links TRBV20-1 to TRBJ2-7; the D is unclear. CDR3 size: 14 residues. Germline loops: CDR1 DFQATT, CDR2 SNEGSKA (reference sequence). The V end lost 3 bases, the J end lost 0 bases, and 12 bases lay between the germline ends. CDR3 nucleotides: TGCAGTGCTAGGGCTGGGCGGACCTCCTACGAGCAGTACTTC. Amino acid sequence: CSARAGRTSYEQYF.

This clonotype appeared a few times. The rearrangement uses TRBV6-5 and TRBJ2-4; 7 bases line up with TRBD2. Germline V gene data show CDR1 as MNHEY and CDR2 as SVGAGI. CDR3 length equals 15 residues. V gave up 5 bases and J gave up 2 bases; unmatched junction bases: 6. The CDR3 DNA reads TGTGCCAGCAGTACCGTGGGGGGGACCAAAAACATTCAGTACTTC. Protein: CASSTVGGTKNIQYF.